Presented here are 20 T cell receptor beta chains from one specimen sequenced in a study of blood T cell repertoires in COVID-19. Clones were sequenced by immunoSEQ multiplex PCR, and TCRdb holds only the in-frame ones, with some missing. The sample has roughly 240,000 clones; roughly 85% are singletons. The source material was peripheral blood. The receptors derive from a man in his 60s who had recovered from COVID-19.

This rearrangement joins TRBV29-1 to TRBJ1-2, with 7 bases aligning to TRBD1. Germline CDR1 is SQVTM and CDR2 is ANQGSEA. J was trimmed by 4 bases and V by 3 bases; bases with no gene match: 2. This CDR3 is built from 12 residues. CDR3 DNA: TGCAGCGTTGATGAGGGGGCCTATGGCTACACCTTC. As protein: CSVDEGAYGYTF.

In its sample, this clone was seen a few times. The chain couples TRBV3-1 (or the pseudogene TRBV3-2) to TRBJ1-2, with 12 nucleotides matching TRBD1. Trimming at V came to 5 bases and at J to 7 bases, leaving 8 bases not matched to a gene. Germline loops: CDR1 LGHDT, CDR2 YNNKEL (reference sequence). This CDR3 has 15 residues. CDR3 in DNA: TGTGCCAGCAGCTCAGACGGGACAGGGGGCTTTGGCTACACCTTC. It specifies CASSSDGTGGFGYTF.

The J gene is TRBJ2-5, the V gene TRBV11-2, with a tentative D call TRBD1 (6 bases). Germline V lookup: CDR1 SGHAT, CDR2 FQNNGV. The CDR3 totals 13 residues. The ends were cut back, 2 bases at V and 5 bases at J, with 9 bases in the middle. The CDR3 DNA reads TGTGCCAGCAGCTTAAACAGGGACGAGACCCAGTACTTC. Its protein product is CASSLNRDETQYF.

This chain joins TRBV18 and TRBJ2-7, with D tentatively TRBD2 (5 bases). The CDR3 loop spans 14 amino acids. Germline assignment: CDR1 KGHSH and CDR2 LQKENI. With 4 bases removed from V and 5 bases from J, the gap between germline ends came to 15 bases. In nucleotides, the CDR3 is TGTGCCAGCTCACGCGTGGTAGCGCGGGACGAGCAGTACTTC. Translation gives CASSRVVARDEQYF.

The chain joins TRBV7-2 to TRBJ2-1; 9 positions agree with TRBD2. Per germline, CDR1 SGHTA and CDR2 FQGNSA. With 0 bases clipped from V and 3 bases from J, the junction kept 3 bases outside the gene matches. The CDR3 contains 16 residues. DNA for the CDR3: TGTGCCAGCAGCTTAGCCCTAGCGGGGTTCTACAATGAGCAGTTCTTC. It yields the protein CASSLALAGFYNEQFF.

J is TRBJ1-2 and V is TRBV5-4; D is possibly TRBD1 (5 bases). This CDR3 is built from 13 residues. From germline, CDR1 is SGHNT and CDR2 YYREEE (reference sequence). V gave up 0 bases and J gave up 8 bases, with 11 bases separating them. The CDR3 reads CASSLGGVRGYTF. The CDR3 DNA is TGTGCCAGCAGCTTGGGGGGGGTGCGGGGCTACACCTTC.

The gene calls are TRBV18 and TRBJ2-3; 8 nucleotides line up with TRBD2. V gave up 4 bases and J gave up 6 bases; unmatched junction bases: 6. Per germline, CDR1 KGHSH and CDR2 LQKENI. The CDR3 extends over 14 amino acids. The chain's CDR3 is CASSLGTRPDTQYF. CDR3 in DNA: TGTGCCAGCTCACTCGGGACTAGGCCGGATACGCAGTATTTT.

The CDR3 DNA reads TGTGCCAGCAGAGGCTTTGGACTAGCGGGCTACGAGCAGTACTTC. Encoded protein: CASRGFGLAGYEQYF. This chain connects TRBV7-2 to TRBJ2-7; TRBD2 matches at 11 bases. The germline V gene encodes CDR1 SGHTA and CDR2 FQGNSA. The V segment lost 6 bases and the J segment 3 bases; nucleotides outside the gene matches: 7. CDR3 length equals 15 residues.

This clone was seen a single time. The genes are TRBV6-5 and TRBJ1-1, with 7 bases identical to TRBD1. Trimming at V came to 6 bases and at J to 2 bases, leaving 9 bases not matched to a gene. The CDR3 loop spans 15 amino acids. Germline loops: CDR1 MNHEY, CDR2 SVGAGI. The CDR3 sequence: CASRTGTEFNTEAFF. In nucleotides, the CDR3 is TGTGCCAGCAGGACCGGGACAGAGTTTAACACTGAAGCTTTCTTT.

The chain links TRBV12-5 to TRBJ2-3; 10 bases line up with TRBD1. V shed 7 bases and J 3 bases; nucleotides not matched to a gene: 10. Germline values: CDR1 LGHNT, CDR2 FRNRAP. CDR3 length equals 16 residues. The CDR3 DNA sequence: TGTGCTAGTGCCGATGCGACAGGGGGCTATACAGATACGCAGTATTTT. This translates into CASADATGGYTDTQYF.

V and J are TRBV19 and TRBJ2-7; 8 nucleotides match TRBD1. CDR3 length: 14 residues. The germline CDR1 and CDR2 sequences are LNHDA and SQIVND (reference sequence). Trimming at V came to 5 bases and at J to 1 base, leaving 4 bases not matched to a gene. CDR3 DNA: TGTGCCAGTAGTCGACAGGGGAGTTCCTACGAGCAGTACTTC. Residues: CASSRQGSSYEQYF.

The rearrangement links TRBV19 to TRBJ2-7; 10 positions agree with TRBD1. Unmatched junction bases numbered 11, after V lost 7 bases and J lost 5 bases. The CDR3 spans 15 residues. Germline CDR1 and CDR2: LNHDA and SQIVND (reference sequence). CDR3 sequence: CASNLRDRGTDEQYF. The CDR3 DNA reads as TGTGCCAGTAACCTCCGGGACAGGGGTACCGACGAGCAGTACTTC.

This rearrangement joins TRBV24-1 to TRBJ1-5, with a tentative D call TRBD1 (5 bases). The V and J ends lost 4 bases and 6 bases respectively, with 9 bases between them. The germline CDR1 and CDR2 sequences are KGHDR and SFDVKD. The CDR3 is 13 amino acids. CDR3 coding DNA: TGTGCCACCAGTGAACCAGGGTTTCAGCCCCAGCATTTT. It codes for CATSEPGFQPQHF.

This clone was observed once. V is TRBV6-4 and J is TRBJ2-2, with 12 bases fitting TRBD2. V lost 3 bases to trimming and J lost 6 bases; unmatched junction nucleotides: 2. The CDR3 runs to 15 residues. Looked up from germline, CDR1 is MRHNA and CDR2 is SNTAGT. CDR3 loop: CASSELAGGAGELFF. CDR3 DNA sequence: TGTGCCAGCAGTGAACTAGCGGGAGGAGCCGGGGAGCTGTTTTTT.

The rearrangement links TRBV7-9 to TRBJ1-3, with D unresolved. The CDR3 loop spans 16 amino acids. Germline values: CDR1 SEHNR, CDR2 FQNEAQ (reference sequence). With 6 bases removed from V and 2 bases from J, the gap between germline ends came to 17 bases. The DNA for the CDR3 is TGTGCCAGCAGTAAAAGCCGGGAAAGGACTGGAAACACCATATATTTT. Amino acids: CASSKSRERTGNTIYF.

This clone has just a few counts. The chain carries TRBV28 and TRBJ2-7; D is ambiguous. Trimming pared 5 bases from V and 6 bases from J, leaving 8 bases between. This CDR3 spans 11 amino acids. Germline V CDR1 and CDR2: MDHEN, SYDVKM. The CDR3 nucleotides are TGTGCCAGCAGTGTGTCGCGCGAGCAGTACTTC. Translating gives CASSVSREQYF. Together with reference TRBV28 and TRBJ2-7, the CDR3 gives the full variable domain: DVKVTQSSRYLVKRTGEKVFLECVQDMDHENMFWYRQDPGLGLRLIYFSYDVKMKEKGDIPEGYSVSREKKERFSLILESASTNQTSMYLCASSVSREQYFGPGTRLTVT.

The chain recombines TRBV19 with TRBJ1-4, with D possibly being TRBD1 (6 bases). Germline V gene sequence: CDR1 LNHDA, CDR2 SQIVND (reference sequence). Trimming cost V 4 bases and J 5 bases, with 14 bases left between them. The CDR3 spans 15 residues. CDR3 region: CASSTDRWGNEKLFF. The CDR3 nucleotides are TGTGCCAGTAGTACCGACAGGTGGGGGAATGAAAAACTGTTTTTT.

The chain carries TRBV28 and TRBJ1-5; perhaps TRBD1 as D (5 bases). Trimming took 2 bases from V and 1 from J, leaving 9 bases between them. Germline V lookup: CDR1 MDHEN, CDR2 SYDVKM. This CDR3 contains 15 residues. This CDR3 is CASSLARASNQPQHF. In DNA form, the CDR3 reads TGTGCCAGCAGTTTAGCCAGGGCGAGCAATCAGCCCCAGCATTTT. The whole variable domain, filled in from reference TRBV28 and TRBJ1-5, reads DVKVTQSSRYLVKRTGEKVFLECVQDMDHENMFWYRQDPGLGLRLIYFSYDVKMKEKGDIPEGYSVSREKKERFSLILESASTNQTSMYLCASSLARASNQPQHFGDGTRLSIL.

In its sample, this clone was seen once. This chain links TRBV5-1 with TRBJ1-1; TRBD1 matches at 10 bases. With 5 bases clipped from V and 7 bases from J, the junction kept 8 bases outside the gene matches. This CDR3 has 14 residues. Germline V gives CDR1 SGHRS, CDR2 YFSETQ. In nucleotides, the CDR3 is TGCGCCAGCAGAGGGACAGGGGCGTCTAGTGAAGCTTTCTTT. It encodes CASRGTGASSEAFF. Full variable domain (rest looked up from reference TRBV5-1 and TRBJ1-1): KAGVTQTPRYLIKTRGQQVTLSCSPISGHRSVSWYQQTPGQGLQFLFEYFSETQRNKGNFPGRFSGRQFSNSRSEMNVSTLELGDSALYLCASRGTGASSEAFFGQGTRLTVV.

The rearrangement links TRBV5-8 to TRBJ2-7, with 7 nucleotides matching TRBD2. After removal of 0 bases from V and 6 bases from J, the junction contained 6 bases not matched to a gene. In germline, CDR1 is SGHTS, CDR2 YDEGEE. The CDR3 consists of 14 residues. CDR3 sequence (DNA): TGTGCCAGCAGCTTGGGCGGGAGTAAAAGCGAGCAGTACTTC. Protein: CASSLGGSKSEQYF.